The 3 T cell receptor beta chains presented below share a single source sample, sequenced in a study of beta chain features in type 1 diabetes. Isolated RNA was reverse transcribed in full, so expressed TCRB transcripts were sequenced. Generated by immunoSEQ multiplex PCR, the TCRdb table keeps only in-frame clones and is missing some. The sample shows about 150,000 clones, more than 9.5% of them seen only once. Sequencing was done on a sample of central memory CD4+ T cells from blood. The receptors stem from a man aged 18-30 years in good health.

This chain uses TRBV6-5 with TRBJ2-7; D perhaps matches TRBD1 (5 bases). Germline lookup yields CDR1 MNHEY and CDR2 SVGAGI. V shed 5 bases and J shed 3 bases, with 14 bases lying between them. The CDR3 runs to 14 residues. This CDR3 is CASSPAAQGYEQYF. CDR3 bases: TGTGCCAGCAGTCCCGCCGCGCAGGGCTACGAGCAGTACTTC.

This clone was detected only a few times. V gene TRBV29-1 combines with J gene TRBJ1-2, with 7 nucleotides matching TRBD1. Germline values: CDR1 SQVTM, CDR2 ANQGSEA. CDR3 size: 15 residues. With 7 bases clipped from V and 0 bases from J, the junction kept 11 bases outside the gene matches. The CDR3 sequence is CSGSGTDLSNYGYTF. The CDR3 DNA reads as TGCAGCGGGTCCGGGACAGACCTATCTAACTATGGCTACACCTTC.

The chain carries TRBV7-2 and TRBJ1-5; D is ambiguous. The CDR3 extends over 12 amino acids. Germline loops: CDR1 SGHTA, CDR2 FQGNSA. With 8 bases removed from V and 0 bases from J, the gap between germline ends came to 5 bases. The CDR3 loop reads CASGYSNQPQHF. In DNA, the CDR3 is TGTGCCAGCGGATATAGCAATCAGCCCCAGCATTTT.